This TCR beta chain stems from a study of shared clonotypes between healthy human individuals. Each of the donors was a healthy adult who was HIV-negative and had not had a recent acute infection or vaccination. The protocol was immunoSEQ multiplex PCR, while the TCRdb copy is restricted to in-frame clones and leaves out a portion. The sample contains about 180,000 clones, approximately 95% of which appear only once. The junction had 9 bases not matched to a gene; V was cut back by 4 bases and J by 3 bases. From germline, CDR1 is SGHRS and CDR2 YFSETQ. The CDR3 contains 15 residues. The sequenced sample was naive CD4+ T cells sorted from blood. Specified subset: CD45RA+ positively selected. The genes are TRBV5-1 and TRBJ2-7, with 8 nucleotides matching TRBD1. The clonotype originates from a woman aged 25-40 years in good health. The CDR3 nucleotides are TGCGCCAGCAGCCTTGGGACAGGCCTCAACTACGAGCAGTACTTC. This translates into CASSLGTGLNYEQYF.